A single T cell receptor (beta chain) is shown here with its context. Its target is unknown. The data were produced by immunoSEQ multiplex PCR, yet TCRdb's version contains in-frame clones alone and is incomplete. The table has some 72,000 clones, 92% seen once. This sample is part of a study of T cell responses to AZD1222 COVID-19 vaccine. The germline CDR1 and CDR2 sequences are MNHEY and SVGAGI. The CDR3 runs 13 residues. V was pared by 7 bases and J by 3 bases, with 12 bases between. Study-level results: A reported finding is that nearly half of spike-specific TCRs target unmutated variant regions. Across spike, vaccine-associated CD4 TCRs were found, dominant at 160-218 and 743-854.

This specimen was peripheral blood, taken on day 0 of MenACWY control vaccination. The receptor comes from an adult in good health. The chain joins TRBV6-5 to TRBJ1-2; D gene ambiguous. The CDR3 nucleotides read TGTGCCAGCACCCCCGACGGCTACTATGGCTACACCTTC. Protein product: CASTPDGYYGYTF.